This T cell receptor beta chain was profiled in a study of shared clonotypes between healthy human individuals. At the level of the study: Donors had three CD4 naive, three CD4 memory, two CD8 naive and one CD8 memory plate apiece.

TCRdb's table, derived via immunoSEQ multiplex PCR, lists solely in-frame clones and lacks some. The table has around 700,000 clones, around 72% seen once; the top ten hold around 1.8%. In this sample, this clone turned up many times. What it recognizes is unknown. Different DNA sequences within this sample yield the same CDR3. Germline values: CDR1 SGHTA, CDR2 FQGNSA. Losses at the gene ends were 5 bases for V and 3 bases for J; bases not matched to a gene: 2. This CDR3 is 13 amino acids long. Study results and caveats: Clonotype sharing among the donors was expected to vary with sequencing depth. Generally, estimated richness proved larger in naive subsets than it did in memory subsets.

The TCR originated in a woman aged 30 to 39 in good health. The sample was memory CD4+ T cells sorted from blood. As for subset: CD45RA-negative fraction. The J gene is TRBJ1-1, the V gene TRBV7-2; 8 positions match TRBD1. The CDR3 region is CASSQQGDTEAFF. CDR3 sequence (DNA): TGTGCCAGCAGCCAACAGGGGGACACTGAAGCTTTCTTT.